The next 29 T cell receptor beta chains were all read from a single sample in a study of identical twins. One entry per CDR3 protein, called by TCRdb with MiXCR from the 5' RACE reads. The data hold 350,000 to 450,000 distinct CDR3 sequences, with about a fifth observed a single time. Sequenced input: naive T cells sorted from blood. The receptors here all came from a man aged 50 to 59 in good health.

This chain joins TRBV3-1 and TRBJ2-7; D perhaps matches TRBD1 (6 bases). This CDR3 region has 14 residues. V was shortened by 5 bases and J by 6 bases, with 17 bases between the two germline ends. The germline gives CDR1 LGHDT, CDR2 YNNKEL (reference sequence). The CDR3 loop is CASSSRDNQGEQYF. The CDR3 DNA sequence: TGTGCCAGCAGCAGCCGGGACAACCAAGGCGAGCAGTACTTC.

This clonotype was found a few times. The rearrangement uses TRBV15 and TRBJ2-7; D not certain. The germline gives CDR1 LNHNV, CDR2 YYDKDF (reference sequence). V lost 2 bases and J lost 0, with 11 bases in between. This CDR3 region has 15 residues. CDR3 amino acids: CATSRSPGSSYEQYF. CDR3 in DNA: TGTGCCACCAGCAGAAGTCCGGGCAGCTCCTACGAGCAGTACTTC.

The table lists this clonotype with a few counts. The chain recombines TRBV6-5 with TRBJ2-7; D possibly uses TRBD1 or TRBD2 (5 bases each). The V gene lost 0 bases and the J gene lost 2 bases, with 8 bases spanning the gap. The germline V gene encodes CDR1 MNHEY and CDR2 SVGAGI. The CDR3 length is 14 residues. CDR3 in DNA: TGTGCCAGCAGTTACTCCCAGGGACCCTACGAGCAGTACTTC. Protein: CASSYSQGPYEQYF.

The rearrangement uses TRBV28 and TRBJ1-4, with D possibly TRBD1 on 5 matching bases. Germline V CDR1 and CDR2: MDHEN, SYDVKM. This CDR3 region has 16 residues. V lost 5 bases to trimming and J lost 3 bases, with 16 bases between them. The DNA for the CDR3 is TGTGCCAGCAGTCCGATTGGGACTGCTGCTAATGAAAAACTGTTTTTT. It specifies CASSPIGTAANEKLFF.

This clonotype has a count of ten or more. The V gene is TRBV20-1, the J gene TRBJ2-5; D is possibly TRBD2 (8 bases). Trimming cost V 2 bases and J 5 bases, with 15 bases left between them. From germline, CDR1 is DFQATT and CDR2 SNEGSKA (reference sequence). The CDR3 length is 14 residues. The CDR3 protein is CSARPRGGQETQYF. The CDR3 DNA reads TGCAGTGCTAGACCCCGGGGGGGACAGGAGACCCAGTACTTC.

This clonotype was observed a single time. The CDR3 DNA reads as TGTGCCAGCAGCTTGAGGCTGGACACCCTGGGCACTGAAGCTTTCTTT. It specifies CASSLRLDTLGTEAFF. The J gene is TRBJ1-1, the V gene TRBV5-6; the D gene is possibly TRBD1 (5 bases). Germline CDR1 and CDR2: SGHDT and YYEEEE. This CDR3 region has 16 residues. V was cut by 1 base and J by 4 bases, with 17 bases left in between.

The rearrangement joins TRBV30 to TRBJ1-6, with D perhaps matching TRBD1 (5 bases). The CDR3 covers 14 residues. V was clipped by 1 base and J by 4 bases, with 8 bases between them. Germline V lookup: CDR1 GTSNPN, CDR2 SVGIG (reference sequence). CDR3 sequence reads: CAWSAGLYNSPLHF. The CDR3 nucleotides are TGTGCCTGGAGTGCGGGACTGTATAATTCACCCCTCCACTTT.

V usage is TRBV7-2 and J usage is TRBJ2-5; unclear D gene. The germline gives CDR1 SGHTA, CDR2 FQGNSA. The CDR3 runs 13 residues. V was cut by 4 bases and J by 5 bases, with 11 bases left in between. Written as DNA, the CDR3 is TGTGCCAGCAGCTCGCTCTCTCGGGAGACCCAGTACTTC. Translation: CASSSLSRETQYF.

This chain uses TRBV28 with TRBJ1-1, with D perhaps TRBD1 (5 bases). V dropped 7 bases and J dropped 5 bases, with 20 bases sitting between them. CDR3 length: 15 amino acids. The germline V gene has CDR1 MDHEN and CDR2 SYDVKM. The CDR3 here is CASTKFWGTRTEAFF. The CDR3 nucleotides read TGTGCCAGCACCAAATTTTGGGGGACCCGAACTGAAGCTTTCTTT.

The CDR3 here is CSARDLAGGLDTQYF. The CDR3 bases are TGCAGTGCTAGAGATCTAGCGGGGGGGTTAGATACGCAGTATTTT. This chain uses TRBV20-1 with TRBJ2-3, with 12 bases identical to TRBD2. The J segment lost 5 bases and the V segment lost 0 bases, leaving 3 bases of the junction unmatched. The length of the CDR3 is 15 residues. CDR1 DFQATT and CDR2 SNEGSKA come from the germline V gene (reference sequence).

This clonotype was seen ten or more times. The V and J genes are TRBV6-2 or TRBV6-3 and TRBJ2-7, with TRBD2 identical over 9 bases. The length of the CDR3 is 16 residues. After removal of 5 bases from V and 2 bases from J, the junction contained 10 bases not matched to a gene. Germline V CDR1 and CDR2: MNHEY, SVGEGT. The CDR3 sequence: CASSAVSRGGTYEQYF. The CDR3 nucleotides are TGTGCCAGCAGTGCCGTCTCGCGGGGGGGCACCTACGAGCAGTACTTC.

The V and J genes are TRBV5-1 and TRBJ1-5; D is uncertain. The germline V gene has CDR1 SGHRS and CDR2 YFSETQ. The CDR3 loop spans 14 amino acids. Trimming left V 8 bases short and J 3 bases short, with 15 bases between. This CDR3 reads CARKGPTLNQPQHF. For the CDR3, the DNA is TGCGCCAGAAAAGGACCGACCCTCAATCAGCCCCAGCATTTT.

This clonotype was detected a few times. The chain has TRBV29-1 and TRBJ2-5, with unresolved D. CDR3 size: 11 residues. Germline values: CDR1 SQVTM, CDR2 ANQGSEA. Trimming took 7 bases from V and 3 from J, leaving 9 bases between them. Written as DNA, the CDR3 is TGCAGCGCCCACGCAGAAGAGACCCAGTACTTC. Translation: CSAHAEETQYF.

This sequence joins TRBV4-3 and TRBJ2-7; D might be TRBD1 or TRBD2, each matching 5 bases. Trimming left V 1 base short and J 0 bases short, with 10 bases between. Germline CDR1 reads LGHNA; CDR2 reads YSLEER. There are 15 residues in the CDR3. The CDR3 bases are TGCGCCAGCAGCCAAGGAGGGGTAAGCTCCTACGAGCAGTACTTC. This encodes CASSQGGVSSYEQYF.

In this sample, this clonotype turned up a few times. J is TRBJ2-1 and V is TRBV5-1; TRBD2 is a possible D gene (5 bases). CDR3 length equals 16 residues. Germline CDR1 reads SGHRS; CDR2 reads YFSETQ. The V end was cut by 4 bases, the J end by 0 bases, with 14 bases between. The CDR3 loop reads CASSLVSGYSYNEQFF. The DNA of the CDR3 is TGCGCCAGCAGCCTGGTGTCGGGGTACTCCTACAATGAGCAGTTCTTC.

In this sample, this clonotype turned up many times. The chain has TRBV30 and TRBJ2-2, with 7 nucleotides matching TRBD2. The CDR3 runs 14 residues. CDR1 is GTSNPN, CDR2 SVGIG, per germline (reference sequence). The V segment lost 2 bases and the J segment 6 bases; nucleotides outside the gene matches: 6. In nucleotides, the CDR3 is TGTGCCTGGAGTCTAGCGGAACCGGCCGGGGAGCTGTTTTTT. This gives the protein CAWSLAEPAGELFF.

This clonotype was recorded many times. This chain links TRBV20-1 with TRBJ2-4; 8 bases are a match to TRBD1. V was pared by 6 bases and J by 0 bases, with 13 bases of the junction left unmatched. Germline values: CDR1 DFQATT, CDR2 SNEGSKA (reference sequence). The CDR3 is 17 amino acids. The CDR3 DNA reads as TGCAGTGCCAAACAGGGGGAAGGCGAACTAGCCAAAAACATTCAGTACTTC. The encoded protein is CSAKQGEGELAKNIQYF.

This clonotype was counted many times. The V and J genes are TRBV29-1 and TRBJ1-2, with TRBD1 identical over 7 bases. V dropped 6 bases and J dropped 5; count of bases not matched to a gene: 9. Germline CDR1 is SQVTM and CDR2 is ANQGSEA. The CDR3 is made up of 13 amino acids. In DNA, the CDR3 is TGCAGCGTCCAAGACAGGGACTCATATGGCTACACCTTC. It specifies CSVQDRDSYGYTF.

In this sample, this clonotype turned up a few times. This chain joins TRBV20-1 and TRBJ1-1; TRBD1 is a possible D gene (5 bases). The CDR3 has 14 residues. The V gene lost 5 bases and the J gene lost 0 bases, with 13 bases spanning the gap. Germline CDR1 and CDR2: DFQATT and SNEGSKA (reference sequence). The CDR3 loop is CSAPRQLVNTEAFF. For the CDR3, the DNA is TGCAGTGCTCCGCGACAGCTAGTGAACACTGAAGCTTTCTTT.

Comment on this clonotype: A single base separates this from a much larger clone, so it may be a read error. The chain has TRBV14 and TRBJ2-1; weak D call: TRBD2 (5 bases). Germline CDR1 reads SGHDN; CDR2 reads FVKESK. The length of the CDR3 is 12 residues. Trimming took 5 bases from V and 11 from J, leaving 13 bases between them. The CDR3 spells CASSKLVKKQFF. The CDR3 DNA is TGTGCCAGCAGCAAACTAGTTAAGAAGCAGTTCTTC.

This clonotype was observed a few times. The chain links TRBV7-2 to TRBJ1-1; 10 bases match TRBD1. Germline CDR1 reads SGHTA; CDR2 reads FQGNSA. CDR3 length equals 15 residues. V trimming: 5 bases; J trimming: 4 bases; junction bases outside the gene matches: 7. The CDR3 DNA follows: TGTGCCAGCAGCCGCCCGGGACAGGGGAGCACTGAAGCTTTCTTT. Translated, it gives CASSRPGQGSTEAFF.

This clonotype has just a few counts. The rearrangement links TRBV5-1 to TRBJ1-2, with 11 bases aligning to TRBD1. The germline CDR1 and CDR2 sequences are SGHRS and YFSETQ. V was pared by 3 bases and J by 2 bases, with 3 bases of the junction left unmatched. The CDR3 runs to 15 residues. The CDR3 loop reads CASSSRTGGNYGYTF. As DNA, the CDR3 is TGCGCCAGCAGCTCGAGGACAGGGGGCAACTATGGCTACACCTTC. Full variable domain (remainder filled in from reference TRBV5-1 and TRBJ1-2): KAGVTQTPRYLIKTRGQQVTLSCSPISGHRSVSWYQQTPGQGLQFLFEYFSETQRNKGNFPGRFSGRQFSNSRSEMNVSTLELGDSALYLCASSSRTGGNYGYTFGSGTRLTVV.

At least ten counts were recorded for this clonotype. CDR3 residues: CATSRPSGPREISYYNEQFF. DNA for the CDR3: TGTGCCACCAGCAGACCCTCGGGACCCCGGGAGATTTCTTATTACAATGAGCAGTTCTTC. The chain carries TRBV15 and TRBJ2-1; TRBD2 is a possible D gene (6 bases). V lost 2 bases and J lost 4, with 27 bases in between. Germline V gene data show CDR1 as LNHNV and CDR2 as YYDKDF (reference sequence). The length of the CDR3 is 20 residues. Full variable domain (missing parts from reference TRBV15 and TRBJ2-1): DAMVIQNPRYQVTQFGKPVTLSCSQTLNHNVMYWYQQKSSQAPKLLFHYYDKDFNNEADTPDNFQSRRPNTSFCFLDIRSPGLGDTAMYLCATSRPSGPREISYYNEQFFGPGTRLTVL.

This clonotype was counted only a few times. The chain employs TRBV27 and TRBJ1-3, with a weak D call TRBD1 (5 bases). The CDR3 consists of 12 residues. The V gene's germline CDR1 is MNHEY and CDR2 SMNVEV (reference sequence). V shed 6 bases and J shed 3 bases, with 6 bases lying between them. This CDR3 reads CASRGLGNTIYF. The CDR3 nucleotides read TGTGCCAGCAGGGGACTTGGAAACACCATATATTTT.

This clonotype appeared a few times. The genes are TRBV7-9 and TRBJ2-2; unclear D gene. The CDR3 has 11 residues. Germline lookup yields CDR1 SEHNR and CDR2 FQNEAQ (reference sequence). V lost 4 bases and J 5 bases, leaving 2 bases between the germline ends. The CDR3 spells CASSWTGELFF. CDR3 nucleotides: TGTGCCAGCAGCTGGACCGGGGAGCTGTTTTTT.

This clonotype has ten or more counts. This sequence joins TRBV10-3 and TRBJ2-7; 7 bases are a match to TRBD1. The length of the CDR3 is 14 residues. CDR1 and CDR2 from the germline V gene are ENHRY and SYGVKD. J gave up 0 bases and V 6 bases, and 5 bases lay outside the gene matches. Written as DNA, the CDR3 is TGTGCCATCAGGGGGGACAGTAGCTCCTACGAGCAGTACTTC. Protein product: CAIRGDSSSYEQYF.

This clonotype came up a few times. The chain links TRBV12-3 or TRBV12-4 to TRBJ1-6; tentatively, D is TRBD1 (5 bases). V shed 6 bases and J shed 11 bases, with 14 bases lying between them. The CDR3 length is 13 residues. This chain's CDR3 is CASRAGERPPLHF. The CDR3 region has the DNA TGTGCCAGCAGGGCGGGGGAGCGGCCACCCCTCCACTTT.

This sequence joins TRBV28 and TRBJ2-2; 7 bases are shared with TRBD2. With V trimmed by 6 bases and J by 3 bases, 4 bases remained unmatched. The CDR3 consists of 14 residues. Germline V gene lookup returns CDR1 MDHEN and CDR2 SYDVKM. CDR3 in DNA: TGTGCCAGCAGCGCACGGGGGGACACCGGGGAGCTGTTTTTT. Translated: CASSARGDTGELFF.

This clonotype came up many times. The chain links TRBV11-2 to TRBJ2-3; D ambiguous. Germline V gene sequence: CDR1 SGHAT, CDR2 FQNNGV. CDR3 length equals 12 residues. Deletions cut 8 bases from V and 3 bases from J, with 9 bases between. The CDR3 nucleotides are TGTGCCAGCGCGTTGGGGACAGATACGCAGTATTTT. Its protein product is CASALGTDTQYF.